This TCR beta chain derives from a study of blood T cell repertoires in COVID-19. Study information: Samples taken during acute and convalescent COVID-19 were collected in the United States, Italy and Spain. Sources were T cells, B-cell-depleted T cells, or PBMCs; the material itself was cDNA or gDNA.

Original processing methods: Reference gene primer amplification gave estimated nucleated cell counts. Sequencing was performed with immunoSEQ multiplex PCR; in TCRdb, only in-frame clones are kept and a portion is missing. That table gives V, J and clone size, and the DNA gave D and trimming. This table has approximately 98,000 clones, 81% appearing once. The ends were cut back, 4 bases at V and 4 bases at J, with 14 bases in the middle. Germline V CDR1 and CDR2: SGHNT, YYREEE (reference sequence). The CDR3 loop spans 14 amino acids. This TCR was recovered from a man between 60 and 70 years old with acute or convalescent COVID-19. The J gene is TRBJ1-2, the V gene TRBV5-4; TRBD1 might be the D (6 bases). What was sequenced was peripheral blood. Here the CDR3 DNA reads TGTGCCAGCAGCATTGGACAGCAGTTCTATGGCTACACCTTC. This codes for CASSIGQQFYGYTF.